The clone carrying this T cell receptor beta chain was observed many times. V was trimmed by 3 bases and J by 7 bases, leaving 19 bases between them. The germline CDR1 and CDR2 sequences are MDHEN and SYDVKM. CDR3 length equals 15 residues. The data derive from a study of T-cell reconstitution after alpha-beta-depleted transplantation in children. Preparing the TCRbeta library involved the use of unique molecular identifiers. TCRdb re-called the PCR reads with MiXCR, one entry per CDR3 protein. The sample includes approximately 400,000 distinct CDR3 sequences, approximately 10% of them seen just once.

Sample: PBMCs from the stem cell graft donor, taken from the stem cell graft. This chain links TRBV28 with TRBJ2-7, with D possibly matching TRBD1 (5 bases). The source of this sequence is a human donor who donated a stem cell graft to a child with acute myeloid leukemia. CDR3 region: CASSFEDLIKGEQYF. DNA for the CDR3: TGTGCCAGCAGTTTCGAGGACCTCATCAAGGGGGAGCAGTACTTC.